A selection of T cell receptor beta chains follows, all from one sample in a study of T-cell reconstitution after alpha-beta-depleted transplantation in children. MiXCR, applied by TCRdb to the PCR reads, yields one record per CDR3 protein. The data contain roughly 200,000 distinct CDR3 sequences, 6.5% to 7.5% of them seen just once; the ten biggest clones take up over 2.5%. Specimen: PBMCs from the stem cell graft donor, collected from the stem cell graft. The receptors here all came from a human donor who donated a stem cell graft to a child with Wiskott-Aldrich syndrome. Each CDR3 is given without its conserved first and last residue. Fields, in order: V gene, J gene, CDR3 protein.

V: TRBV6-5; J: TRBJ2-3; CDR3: ASSYSGGRRDTDTQY
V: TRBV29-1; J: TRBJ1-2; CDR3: SVVDAGAANYGYT
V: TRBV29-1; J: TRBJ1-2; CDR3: SVEVVSSGYSNYGYT
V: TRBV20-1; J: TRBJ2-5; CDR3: SARFRTGGETQY
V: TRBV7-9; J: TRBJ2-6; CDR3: ASRSPGTASSGANVLT
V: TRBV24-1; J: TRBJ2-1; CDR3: ATSDMTFGSYNEQF
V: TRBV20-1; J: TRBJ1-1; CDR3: SAWDRVTEAF
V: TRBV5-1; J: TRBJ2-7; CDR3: ASSLSSGSIEQY
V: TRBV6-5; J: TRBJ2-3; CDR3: ASKGQGWTDTQY
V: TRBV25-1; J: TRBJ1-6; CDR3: ASGQGNNSPLH